A selection of T cell receptor beta chains follows, all from one sample in a study of cytomegalovirus exposure and HLA in healthy donors. Sequenced by immunoSEQ multiplex PCR; TCRdb stores in-frame clones only, minus some. The repertoire holds a few hundred thousand clones, with just over 75% as singletons. Sequencing was performed on PBMCs. Source of these receptors: a woman aged 55 to 70 in good health and CMV-seropositive. The CDR3 runs from the conserved cysteine through the conserved F or W. A D gene is named only where the DNA matches it firmly. Clone sizes are given selectively: once, few, many, or a class where the clone is expanded.

J	D	V	size	DNA	CDR3
TRBJ2-6	TRBD1	TRBV7-3	once	TGTGCCAGCAGCCCAAGGGACAGGGGTTACTCTGGGGCCAACGTCCTGACTTTC	CASSPRDRGYSGANVLTF
TRBJ2-7	TRBD1	TRBV11-2	.	TGTGCCAGCAGCTGGGACAGGTTCTCCTACGAGCAGTACTTC	CASSWDRFSYEQYF
TRBJ2-1	.	TRBV4-1	.	TGCGCCAGCAGCCAAGGTCCGCTTCTTAGCTCCTACAATGAGCAGTTCTTC	CASSQGPLLSSYNEQFF
TRBJ1-1	.	TRBV6-1	.	TGTGCCAGCAGTGGCGGACAGAGGGCCTTTGCTTTCTTT	CASSGGQRAFAFF
TRBJ2-7	TRBD1	TRBV28	.	TGTGCCAGCAGTGTATCGCGGACAGGGGGCTCCGAGCAGTACTTC	CASSVSRTGGSEQYF
TRBJ2-5	TRBD1	TRBV18	.	TGTGCCAGCTCCCCCGGGACAGGTCGAGAGACCCAGTACTTC	CASSPGTGRETQYF
TRBJ1-3	TRBD1	TRBV18	few	TGTGCCAGCTCACCAGGGACAGGGTCTGGAAACGCCATATATTTT	CASSPGTGSGNAIYF
TRBJ2-7	.	TRBV2	few	TGTGCCAGCAGCTTCTCCTACGAGCAGTACTTC	CASSFSYEQYF
TRBJ1-6	.	TRBV18	few	TGTGCCAGCTCCCCGACGTGGGGGGATTCACCCCTCCACTTT	CASSPTWGDSPLHF
TRBJ2-7	TRBD2	TRBV12-5	.	TGTGCTAGTGGCAAGGGACTAGCGGGAGTTGAGCAGTACTTC	CASGKGLAGVEQYF
TRBJ1-2	TRBD1	TRBV27	.	TGTGCCAGCAGTGACTACGACAGGGGTGGCTACACCTTC	CASSDYDRGGYTF
TRBJ2-3	TRBD2	TRBV2	few	TGTGCCAGCGTCTCCCGCCCGAGACTAGCTAGCACAGATACGCAGTATTTT	CASVSRPRLASTDTQYF
TRBJ1-4	TRBD1	TRBV6-1	.	TGTGCCAGCAGTGCAAGGACAGGGGGCCGAGGTGAAAAACTGTTTTTT	CASSARTGGRGEKLFF
TRBJ1-1	.	TRBV19	.	TGTGCCAGTAGTATAGATCTGGCCTCGATGAACACTGAAGCTTTCTTT	CASSIDLASMNTEAFF
TRBJ1-1	.	TRBV30	.	TGTGCCTGGAGGCAGTGGAACACTGAAGCTTTCTTT	CAWRQWNTEAFF
TRBJ2-7	.	TRBV4-1	.	TGCGCCAGCAGCCAAGACCACATCTCCTACGAGCAGTACTTC	CASSQDHISYEQYF
TRBJ2-7	.	TRBV6-4	.	TGTGCCAGCAGTGACCGGGACACTACCTACGAGCAGTACTTC	CASSDRDTTYEQYF
TRBJ2-3	TRBD2	TRBV30	.	TGTGCCTGGACCGGGGGACTAGCAGCAGATACGCAGTATTTT	CAWTGGLAADTQYF
TRBJ1-1	.	TRBV7-9	few	TGTTCCAGCACCCGGACAGAAAGGAACACTGAAGCTTTCTTT	CSSTRTERNTEAFF
TRBJ1-1	TRBD1	TRBV5-1	.	TGCGCCAGCAGCTTTGAGGGGGCAGGCACTGAAGCTTTCTTT	CASSFEGAGTEAFF